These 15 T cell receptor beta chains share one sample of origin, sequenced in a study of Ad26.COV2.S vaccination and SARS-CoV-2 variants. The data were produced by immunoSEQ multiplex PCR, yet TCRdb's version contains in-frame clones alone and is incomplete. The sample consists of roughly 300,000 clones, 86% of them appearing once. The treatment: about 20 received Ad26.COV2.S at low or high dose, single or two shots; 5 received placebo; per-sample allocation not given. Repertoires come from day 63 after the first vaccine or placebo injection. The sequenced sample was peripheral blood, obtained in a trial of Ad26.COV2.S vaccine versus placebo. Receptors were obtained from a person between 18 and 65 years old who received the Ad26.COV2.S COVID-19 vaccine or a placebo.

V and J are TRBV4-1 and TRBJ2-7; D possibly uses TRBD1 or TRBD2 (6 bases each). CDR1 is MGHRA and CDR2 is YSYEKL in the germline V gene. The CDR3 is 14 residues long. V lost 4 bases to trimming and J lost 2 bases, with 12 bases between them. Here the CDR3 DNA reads TGCGCCAGCAGCCCAACGGGGGCTGCCTACGAGCAGTACTTC. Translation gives CASSPTGAAYEQYF.

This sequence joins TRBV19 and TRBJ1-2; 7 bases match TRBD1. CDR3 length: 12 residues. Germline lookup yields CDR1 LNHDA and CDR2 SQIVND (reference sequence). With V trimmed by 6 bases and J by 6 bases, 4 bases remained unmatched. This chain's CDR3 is CASSLRGNGYTF. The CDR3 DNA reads TGTGCCAGTAGCCTCAGGGGGAATGGCTACACCTTC.

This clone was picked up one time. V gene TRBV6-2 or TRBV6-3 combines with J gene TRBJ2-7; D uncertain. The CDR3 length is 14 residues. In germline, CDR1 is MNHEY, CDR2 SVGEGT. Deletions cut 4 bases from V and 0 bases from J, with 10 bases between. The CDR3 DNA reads TGTGCCAGCAGTTCCGCAGGTGCCTCCTACGAGCAGTACTTC. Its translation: CASSSAGASYEQYF.

As DNA, the CDR3 is TGTGCCAGTAGTATAATGGATACGAACATTCAGTACTTC. Translation: CASSIMDTNIQYF. The rearrangement uses TRBV19 and TRBJ2-4; D remains ambiguous. V was shortened by 2 bases and J by 7 bases, with 9 bases between the two germline ends. Germline assignment: CDR1 LNHDA and CDR2 SQIVND (reference sequence). This CDR3 spans 13 amino acids.

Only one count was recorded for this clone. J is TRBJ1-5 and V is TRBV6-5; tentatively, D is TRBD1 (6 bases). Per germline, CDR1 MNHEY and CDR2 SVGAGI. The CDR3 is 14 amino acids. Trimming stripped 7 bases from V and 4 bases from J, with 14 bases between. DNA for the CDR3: TGTGCCAGCAACGTGGCGGGGACAAATCAGCCCCAGCATTTT. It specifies CASNVAGTNQPQHF.

The CDR3 loop is CASSQDRSSWNEQFF. CDR3 nucleotide sequence: TGCGCCAGCAGCCAAGATCGGTCATCCTGGAATGAGCAGTTCTTC. V is TRBV4-3 and J is TRBJ2-1; D gene uncertain. The V gene lost 0 bases and the J gene lost 7 bases, with 13 bases spanning the gap. The CDR3 totals 15 residues. Germline V CDR1 and CDR2: LGHNA, YSLEER.

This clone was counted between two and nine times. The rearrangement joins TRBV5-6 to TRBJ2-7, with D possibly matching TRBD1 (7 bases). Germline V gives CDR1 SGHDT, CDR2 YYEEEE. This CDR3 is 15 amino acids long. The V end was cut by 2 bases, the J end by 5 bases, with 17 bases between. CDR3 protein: CASSFRGGGSDEQYF. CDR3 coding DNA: TGTGCCAGCAGCTTTAGAGGAGGGGGCAGCGACGAGCAGTACTTC.

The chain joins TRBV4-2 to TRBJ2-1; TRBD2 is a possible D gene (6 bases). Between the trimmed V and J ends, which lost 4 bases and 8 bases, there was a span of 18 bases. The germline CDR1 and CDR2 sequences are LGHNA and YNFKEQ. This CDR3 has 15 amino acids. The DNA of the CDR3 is TGTGCCAGCAGCCTACGGGACTCCGAAGAGGATGAGCAGTTCTTC. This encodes CASSLRDSEEDEQFF.

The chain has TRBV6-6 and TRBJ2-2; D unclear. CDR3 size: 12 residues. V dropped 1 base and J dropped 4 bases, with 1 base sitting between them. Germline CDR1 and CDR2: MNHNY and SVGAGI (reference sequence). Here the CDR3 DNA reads TGTGCCAGCAGTTACTTCACCGGGGAGCTGTTTTTT. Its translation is CASSYFTGELFF.

The chain's CDR3 is CASSLPFSRSRGSKNIQYF. CDR3 DNA: TGTGCCAGCAGCTTGCCTTTCTCGCGGAGTAGGGGGTCCAAAAACATTCAGTACTTC. This sequence joins TRBV5-6 and TRBJ2-4, with a tentative D call TRBD1 (6 bases). V shed 1 base and J shed 2 bases, with 22 bases lying between them. The germline gives CDR1 SGHDT, CDR2 YYEEEE. CDR3 length: 19 residues.

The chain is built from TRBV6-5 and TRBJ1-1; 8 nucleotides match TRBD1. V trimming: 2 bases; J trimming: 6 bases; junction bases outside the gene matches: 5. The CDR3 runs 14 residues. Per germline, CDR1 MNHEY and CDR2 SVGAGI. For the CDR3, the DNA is TGTGCCAGCAGTTACCAGGGGGCTTCTGCTGAAGCTTTCTTT. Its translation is CASSYQGASAEAFF.

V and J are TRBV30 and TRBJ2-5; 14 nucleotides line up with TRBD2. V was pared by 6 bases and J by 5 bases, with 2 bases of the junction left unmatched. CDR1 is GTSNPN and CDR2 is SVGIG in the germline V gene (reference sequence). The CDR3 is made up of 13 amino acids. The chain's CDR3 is CACWTSGGETQYF. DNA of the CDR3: TGTGCCTGTTGGACTAGCGGGGGGGAGACCCAGTACTTC.

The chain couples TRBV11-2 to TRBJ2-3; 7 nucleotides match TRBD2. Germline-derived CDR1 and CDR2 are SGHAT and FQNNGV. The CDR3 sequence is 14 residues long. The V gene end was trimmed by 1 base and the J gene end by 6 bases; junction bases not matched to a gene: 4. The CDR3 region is CASSLALASDTQYF. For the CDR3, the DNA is TGTGCCAGCAGCTTAGCACTAGCGAGTGATACGCAGTATTTT. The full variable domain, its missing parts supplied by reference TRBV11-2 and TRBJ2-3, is EAGVAQSPRYKIIEKRQSVAFWCNPISGHATLYWYQQILGQGPKLLIQFQNNGVVDDSQLPKDRFSAERLKGVDSTLKIQPAKLEDSAVYLCASSLALASDTQYFGPGTRLTVL.

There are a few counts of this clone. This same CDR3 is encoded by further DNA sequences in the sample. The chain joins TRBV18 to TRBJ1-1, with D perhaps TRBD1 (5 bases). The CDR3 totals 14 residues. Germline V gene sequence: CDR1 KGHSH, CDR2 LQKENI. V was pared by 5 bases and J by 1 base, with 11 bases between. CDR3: CASSAGTENTEAFF. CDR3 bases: TGTGCCAGCTCAGCGGGGACGGAGAACACTGAAGCTTTCTTT.

CDR3 nucleotides: TGTGCCAGCAGACCGGGACAGCAGCTTTACGAGCAGTACTTC. Protein product: CASRPGQQLYEQYF. The chain uses TRBV6-5 and TRBJ2-7; 7 bases match TRBD1. Per the germline V gene, CDR1 is MNHEY and CDR2 is SVGAGI. The junction had 9 bases not matched to a gene; V was cut back by 6 bases and J by 4 bases. This CDR3 spans 14 amino acids.